These 5 T cell receptor beta chains were all obtained from the same sample, sequenced in a study of T cell repertoires in aging, cancer and after chemotherapy. TCR beta rearrangements were amplified from peripheral blood genomic DNA. TRB rearrangements spanning V, D and J were amplified using mixed TRB-A/B primers. TCRdb itself ran the multiplex PCR reads through MiXCR, one entry per CDR3 protein. Of more than 10,000 distinct CDR3 sequences listed, approximately 30% were seen once; the top ten hold 15% to 20%. The sequenced sample consisted of blood. These receptors all come from a human donor in good health. The donor label of this sample is uncertain.

Worth noting for this clonotype: One junction end disagrees with the germline gene, perhaps due to a read error. The chain links TRBV6-5 to TRBJ2-3; D is perhaps TRBD1 (7 bases). Germline lookup yields CDR1 MNHEY and CDR2 SVGAGI. The CDR3 extends over 16 amino acids. As DNA, the CDR3 is TGTGCCAGCAGGGCGAGTGGAGGGGGCCTTTCAGATACGAAGTATTTT. Residues: CASRASGGGLSDTKYF.

This clonotype was observed a handful of times. V and J are TRBV6-2 or TRBV6-3 and TRBJ2-5, with D hard to call. Looked up from germline, CDR1 is MNHEY and CDR2 is SVGEGT. The V end was cut by 5 bases, the J end by 2 bases, with 9 bases between. This CDR3 contains 13 residues. The CDR3 here is CASSAHPQETQYF. CDR3 coding DNA: TGTGCCAGCAGTGCTCACCCTCAAGAGACCCAGTACTTC.

The chain employs TRBV20-1 and TRBJ2-1; D is undetermined. The germline V gene has CDR1 DFQATT and CDR2 SNEGSKA (reference sequence). CDR3 length: 15 residues. Trimming pared 3 bases from V and 0 bases from J, leaving 12 bases between. The CDR3 protein is CSARYHESSYNEQFF. CDR3 in DNA: TGCAGTGCTAGGTACCATGAAAGCTCCTACAATGAGCAGTTCTTC.

This clonotype was observed a few times. The V gene is TRBV6-1, the J gene TRBJ1-1; D call uncertain. The CDR3 has 14 amino acids. The V gene's germline CDR1 is MNHNS and CDR2 SASEGT. The germline V and J ends were trimmed by 1 base and 0 bases, with 6 bases remaining between them. CDR3 region: CASSEGGLNTEAFF. The CDR3 coding sequence is TGTGCCAGCAGTGAAGGAGGTCTGAACACTGAAGCTTTCTTT.

This clonotype was detected a few times. An end of the junction does not agree with germline; a read error may underlie this. The V gene is TRBV6-2 or TRBV6-3, the J gene TRBJ1-6; no clear D gene. Germline-derived CDR1 and CDR2 are MNHEY and SVGEGT. This CDR3 spans 14 amino acids. This CDR3 reads CASTLVVYNSPLHF. The CDR3 bases are TGTGCTAGCACCCTGGTCGTCTATAATTCACCCCTCCACTTT.